The clone carrying this T cell receptor beta chain showed up just once. Authors' methods: Estimated nucleated cell counts came from reference gene primer amplification. Here immunoSEQ multiplex PCR was the method, and the copy in TCRdb shows in-frame clones only, minus some. The V and J calls and clone size come from that table; D and trimming were worked out from the DNA. The table includes 100,000 or so clones, approximately 80% detected once. This sample is drawn from a study of blood T cell repertoires in COVID-19. Across the whole study: T cells, B-cell-depleted T cells, or PBMCs provided the cDNA or gDNA that served as material.

The CDR3 spans 16 residues. The V gene's germline CDR1 is MGHRA and CDR2 YSYEKL. V was shortened by 1 base and J by 7 bases, with 17 bases between the two germline ends. The sample consisted of peripheral blood. V and J are TRBV4-1 and TRBJ1-3; no firm D call. The receptor's source is a human donor in a cohort sampled during active COVID-19. Here the CDR3 reads CASSQGYGLGGNTIYF. In DNA form, the CDR3 reads TGCGCCAGCAGCCAAGGGTATGGACTTGGTGGGAACACCATATATTTT.